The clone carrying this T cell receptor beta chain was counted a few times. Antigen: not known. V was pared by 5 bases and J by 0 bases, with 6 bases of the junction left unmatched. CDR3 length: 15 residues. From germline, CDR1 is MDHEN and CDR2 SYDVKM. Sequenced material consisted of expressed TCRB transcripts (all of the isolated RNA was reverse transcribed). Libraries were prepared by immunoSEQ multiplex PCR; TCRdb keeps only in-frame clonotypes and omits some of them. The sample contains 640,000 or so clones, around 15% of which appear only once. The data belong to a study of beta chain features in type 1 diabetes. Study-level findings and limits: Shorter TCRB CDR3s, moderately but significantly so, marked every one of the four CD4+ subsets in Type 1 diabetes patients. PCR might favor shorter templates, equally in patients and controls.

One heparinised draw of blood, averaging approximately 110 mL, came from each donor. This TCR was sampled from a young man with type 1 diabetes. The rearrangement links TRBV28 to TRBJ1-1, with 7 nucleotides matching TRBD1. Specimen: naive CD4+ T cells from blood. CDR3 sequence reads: CASSAGTVMNTEAFF. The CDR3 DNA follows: TGTGCCAGCAGTGCCGGGACAGTGATGAACACTGAAGCTTTCTTT.